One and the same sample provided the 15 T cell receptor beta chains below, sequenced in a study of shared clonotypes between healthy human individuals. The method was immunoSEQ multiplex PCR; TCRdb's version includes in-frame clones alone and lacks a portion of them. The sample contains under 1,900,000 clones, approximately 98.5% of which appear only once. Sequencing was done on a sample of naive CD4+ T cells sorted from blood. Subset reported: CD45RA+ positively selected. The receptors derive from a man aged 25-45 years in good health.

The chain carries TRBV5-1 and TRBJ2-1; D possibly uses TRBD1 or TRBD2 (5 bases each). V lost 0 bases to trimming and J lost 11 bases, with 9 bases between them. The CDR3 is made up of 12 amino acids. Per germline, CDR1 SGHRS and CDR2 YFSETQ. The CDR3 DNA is TGCGCCAGCAGCTTGGCGCCGGGACAGCAGTTCTTC. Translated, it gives CASSLAPGQQFF. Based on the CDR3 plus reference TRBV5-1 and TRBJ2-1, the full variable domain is KAGVTQTPRYLIKTRGQQVTLSCSPISGHRSVSWYQQTPGQGLQFLFEYFSETQRNKGNFPGRFSGRQFSNSRSEMNVSTLELGDSALYLCASSLAPGQQFFGPGTRLTVL.

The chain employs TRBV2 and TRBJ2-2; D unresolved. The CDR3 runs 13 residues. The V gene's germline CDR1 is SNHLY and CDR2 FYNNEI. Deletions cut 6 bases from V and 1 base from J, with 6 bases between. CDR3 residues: CASRTENTGELFF. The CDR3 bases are TGTGCCAGCAGAACGGAGAACACCGGGGAGCTGTTTTTT. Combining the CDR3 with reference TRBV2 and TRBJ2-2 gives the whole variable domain EPEVTQTPSHQVTQMGQEVILRCVPISNHLYFYWYRQILGQKVEFLVSFYNNEISEKSEIFDDQFSVERPDGSNFTLKIRSTKLEDSAMYFCASRTENTGELFFGEGSRLTVL.

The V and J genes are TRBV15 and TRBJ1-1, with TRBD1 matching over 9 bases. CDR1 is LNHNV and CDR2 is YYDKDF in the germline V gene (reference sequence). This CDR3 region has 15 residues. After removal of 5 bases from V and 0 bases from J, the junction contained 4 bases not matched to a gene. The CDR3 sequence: CATSLGTGMNTEAFF. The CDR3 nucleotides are TGTGCCACCAGCCTTGGGACAGGGATGAACACTGAAGCTTTCTTT. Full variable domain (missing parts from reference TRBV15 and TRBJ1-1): DAMVIQNPRYQVTQFGKPVTLSCSQTLNHNVMYWYQQKSSQAPKLLFHYYDKDFNNEADTPDNFQSRRPNTSFCFLDIRSPGLGDTAMYLCATSLGTGMNTEAFFGQGTRLTVV.

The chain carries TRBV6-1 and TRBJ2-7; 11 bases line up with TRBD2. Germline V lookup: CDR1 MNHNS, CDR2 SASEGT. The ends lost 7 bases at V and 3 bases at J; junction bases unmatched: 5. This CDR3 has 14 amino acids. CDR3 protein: CASTELAGDYEQYF. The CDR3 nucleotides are TGTGCCAGCACCGAACTAGCGGGAGACTACGAGCAGTACTTC.

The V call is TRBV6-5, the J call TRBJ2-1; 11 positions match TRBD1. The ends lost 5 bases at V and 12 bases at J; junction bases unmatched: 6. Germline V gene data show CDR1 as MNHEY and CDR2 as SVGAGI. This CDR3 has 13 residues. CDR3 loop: CASSRTGGLPQFF. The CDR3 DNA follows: TGTGCCAGCAGTAGGACAGGGGGCCTCCCGCAGTTCTTC.

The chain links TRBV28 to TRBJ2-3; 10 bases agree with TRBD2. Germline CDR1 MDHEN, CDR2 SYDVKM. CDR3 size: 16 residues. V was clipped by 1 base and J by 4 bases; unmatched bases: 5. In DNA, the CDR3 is TGTGCCAGCAGTTTATTAGCTAGCGGGAGTTCAGATACGCAGTATTTT. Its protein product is CASSLLASGSSDTQYF.

CDR3 nucleotides: TGTGCCAGCAGTGGTCAGGGGGCGGGGGAAAAACTGTTTTTT. It specifies CASSGQGAGEKLFF. V is TRBV2 and J is TRBJ1-4, with 8 bases aligning to TRBD1. The CDR3 extends over 14 amino acids. From germline, CDR1 is SNHLY and CDR2 FYNNEI. V was pared by 4 bases and J by 8 bases, with 6 bases of the junction left unmatched.

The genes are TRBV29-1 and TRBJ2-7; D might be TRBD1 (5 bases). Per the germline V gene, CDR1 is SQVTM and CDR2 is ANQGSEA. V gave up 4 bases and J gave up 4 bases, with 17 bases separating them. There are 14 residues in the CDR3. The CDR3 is CSVGPQGIVYEQYF. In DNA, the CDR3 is TGCAGCGTTGGCCCCCAGGGTATTGTATACGAGCAGTACTTC.

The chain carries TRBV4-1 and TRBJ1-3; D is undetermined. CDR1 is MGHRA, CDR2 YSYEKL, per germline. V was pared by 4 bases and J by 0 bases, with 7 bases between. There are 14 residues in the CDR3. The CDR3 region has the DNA TGCGCCAGCAGCCCGACGAGCTCTGGAAACACCATATATTTT. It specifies CASSPTSSGNTIYF.

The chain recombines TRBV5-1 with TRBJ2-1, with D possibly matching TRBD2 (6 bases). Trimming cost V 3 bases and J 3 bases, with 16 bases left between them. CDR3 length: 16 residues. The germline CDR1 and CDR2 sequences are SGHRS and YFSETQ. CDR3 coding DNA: TGCGCCAGCAGCTCGAAAATTGGGCGGGACTACAATGAGCAGTTCTTC. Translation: CASSSKIGRDYNEQFF.

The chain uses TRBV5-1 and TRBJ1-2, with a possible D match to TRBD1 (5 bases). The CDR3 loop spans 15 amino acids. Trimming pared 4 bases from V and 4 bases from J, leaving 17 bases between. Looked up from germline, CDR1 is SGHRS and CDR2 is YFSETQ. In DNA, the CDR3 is TGCGCCAGCAGCATCGACACGTCCGGGGCCTATGGCTACACCTTC. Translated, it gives CASSIDTSGAYGYTF.

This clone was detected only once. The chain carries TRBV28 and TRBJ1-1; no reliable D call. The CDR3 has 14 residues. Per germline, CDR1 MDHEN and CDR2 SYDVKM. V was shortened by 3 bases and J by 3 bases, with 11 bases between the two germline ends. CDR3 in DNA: TGTGCCAGCAGTTTCATGGTCATAGACACTGAAGCTTTCTTT. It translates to CASSFMVIDTEAFF.

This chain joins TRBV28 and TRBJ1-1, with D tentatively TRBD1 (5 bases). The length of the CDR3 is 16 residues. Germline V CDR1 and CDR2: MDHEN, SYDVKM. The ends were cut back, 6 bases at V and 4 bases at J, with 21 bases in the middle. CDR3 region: CASSEGRGSRGTEAFF. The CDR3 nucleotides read TGTGCCAGCAGCGAGGGACGGGGGAGTAGGGGCACTGAAGCTTTCTTT.

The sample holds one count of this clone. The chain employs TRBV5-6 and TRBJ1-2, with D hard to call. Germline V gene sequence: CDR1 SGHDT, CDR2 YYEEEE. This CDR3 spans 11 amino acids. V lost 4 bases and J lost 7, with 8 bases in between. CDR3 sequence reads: CASSNPFGYTF. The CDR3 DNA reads TGTGCCAGCAGCAACCCATTTGGCTACACCTTC.

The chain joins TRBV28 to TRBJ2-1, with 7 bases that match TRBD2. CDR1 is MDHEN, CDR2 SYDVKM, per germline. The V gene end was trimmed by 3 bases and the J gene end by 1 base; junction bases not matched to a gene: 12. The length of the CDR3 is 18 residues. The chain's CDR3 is CASSFASGMGGSYNEQFF. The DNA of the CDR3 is TGTGCCAGCAGTTTTGCCAGCGGGATGGGGGGTTCCTACAATGAGCAGTTCTTC.